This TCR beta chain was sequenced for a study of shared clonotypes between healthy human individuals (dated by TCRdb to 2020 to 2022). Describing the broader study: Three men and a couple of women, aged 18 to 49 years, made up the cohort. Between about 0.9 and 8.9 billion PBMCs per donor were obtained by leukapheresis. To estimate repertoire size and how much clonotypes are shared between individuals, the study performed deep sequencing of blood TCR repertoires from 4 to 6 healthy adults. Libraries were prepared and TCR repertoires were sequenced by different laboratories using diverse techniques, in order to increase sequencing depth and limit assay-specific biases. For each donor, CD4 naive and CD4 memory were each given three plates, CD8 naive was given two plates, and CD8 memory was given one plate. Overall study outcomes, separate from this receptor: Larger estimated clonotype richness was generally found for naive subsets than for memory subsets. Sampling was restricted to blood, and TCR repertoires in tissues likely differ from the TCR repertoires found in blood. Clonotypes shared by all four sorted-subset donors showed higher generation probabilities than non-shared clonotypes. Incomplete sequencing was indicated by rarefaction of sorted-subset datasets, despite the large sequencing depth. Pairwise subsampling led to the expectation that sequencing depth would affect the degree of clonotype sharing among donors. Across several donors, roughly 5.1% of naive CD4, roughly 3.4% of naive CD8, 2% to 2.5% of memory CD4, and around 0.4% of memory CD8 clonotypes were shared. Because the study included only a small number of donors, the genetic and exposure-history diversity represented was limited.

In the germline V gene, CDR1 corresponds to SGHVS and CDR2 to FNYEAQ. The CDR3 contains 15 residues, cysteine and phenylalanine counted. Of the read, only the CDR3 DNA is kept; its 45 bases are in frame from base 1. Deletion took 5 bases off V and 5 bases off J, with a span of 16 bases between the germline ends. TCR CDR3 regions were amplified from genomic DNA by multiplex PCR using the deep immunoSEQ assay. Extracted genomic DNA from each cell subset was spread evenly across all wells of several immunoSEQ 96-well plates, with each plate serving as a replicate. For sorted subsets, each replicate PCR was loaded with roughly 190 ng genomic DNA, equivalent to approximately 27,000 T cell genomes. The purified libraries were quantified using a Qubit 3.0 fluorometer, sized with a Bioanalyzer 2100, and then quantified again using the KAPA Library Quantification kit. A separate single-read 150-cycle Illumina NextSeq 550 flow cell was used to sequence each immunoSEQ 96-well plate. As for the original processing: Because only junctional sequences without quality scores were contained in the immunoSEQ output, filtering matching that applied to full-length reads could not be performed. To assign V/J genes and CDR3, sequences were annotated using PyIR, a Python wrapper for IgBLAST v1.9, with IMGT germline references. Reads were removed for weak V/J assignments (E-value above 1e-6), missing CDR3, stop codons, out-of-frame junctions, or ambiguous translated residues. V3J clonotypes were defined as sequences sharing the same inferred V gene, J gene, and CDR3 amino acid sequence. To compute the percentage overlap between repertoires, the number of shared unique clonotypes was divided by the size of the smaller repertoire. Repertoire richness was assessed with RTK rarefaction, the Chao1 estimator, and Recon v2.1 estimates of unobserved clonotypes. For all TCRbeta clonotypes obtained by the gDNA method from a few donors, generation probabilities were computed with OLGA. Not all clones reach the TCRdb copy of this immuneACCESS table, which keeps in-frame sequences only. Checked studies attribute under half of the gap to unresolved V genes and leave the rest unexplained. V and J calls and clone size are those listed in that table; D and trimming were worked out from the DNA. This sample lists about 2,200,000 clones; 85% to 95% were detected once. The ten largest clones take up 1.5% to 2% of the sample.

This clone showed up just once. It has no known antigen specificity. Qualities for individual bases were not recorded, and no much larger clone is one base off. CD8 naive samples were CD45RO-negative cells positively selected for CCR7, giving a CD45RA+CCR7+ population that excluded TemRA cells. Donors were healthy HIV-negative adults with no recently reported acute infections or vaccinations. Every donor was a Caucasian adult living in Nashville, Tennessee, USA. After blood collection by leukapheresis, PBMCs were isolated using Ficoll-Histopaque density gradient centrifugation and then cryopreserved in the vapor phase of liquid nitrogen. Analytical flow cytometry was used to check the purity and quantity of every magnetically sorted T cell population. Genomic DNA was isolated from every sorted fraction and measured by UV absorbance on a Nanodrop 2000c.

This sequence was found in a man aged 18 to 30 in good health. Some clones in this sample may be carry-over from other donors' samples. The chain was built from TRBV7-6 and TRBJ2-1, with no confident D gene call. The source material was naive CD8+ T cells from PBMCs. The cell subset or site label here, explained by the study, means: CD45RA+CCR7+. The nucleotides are TGTGCCAGCAGCCCACTCCGAAACACCCACAATGAGCAGTTCTTC. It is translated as CASSPLRNTHNEQFF.